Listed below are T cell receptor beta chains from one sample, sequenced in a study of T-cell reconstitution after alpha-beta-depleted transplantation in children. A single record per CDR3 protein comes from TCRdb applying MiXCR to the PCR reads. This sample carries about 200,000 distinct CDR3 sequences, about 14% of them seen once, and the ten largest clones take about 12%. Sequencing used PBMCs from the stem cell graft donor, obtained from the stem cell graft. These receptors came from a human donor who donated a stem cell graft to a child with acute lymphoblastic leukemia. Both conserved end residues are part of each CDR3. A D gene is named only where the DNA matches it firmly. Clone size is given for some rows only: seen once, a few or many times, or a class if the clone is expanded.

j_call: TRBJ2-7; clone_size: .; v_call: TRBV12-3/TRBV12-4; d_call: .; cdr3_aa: CASSWAGGLTYEQYF; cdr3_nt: TGTGCCAGCAGTTGGGCGGGCGGGTTAACCTACGAGCAGTACTTC
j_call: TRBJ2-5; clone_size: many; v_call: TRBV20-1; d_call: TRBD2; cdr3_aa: CSARLSGEVGGTQYF; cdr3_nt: TGCAGTGCTCGTCTTAGCGGGGAGGTCGGCGGGACCCAGTACTTC
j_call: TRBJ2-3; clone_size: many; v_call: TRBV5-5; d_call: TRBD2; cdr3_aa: CASSLTGTTSPDTQYF; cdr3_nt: TGTGCCAGCAGCCTCACCGGGACTACTTCACCAGATACGCAGTATTTT
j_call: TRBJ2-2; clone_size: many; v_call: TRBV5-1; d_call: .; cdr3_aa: CASSFNKNTGELFF; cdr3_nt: TGCGCCAGCAGCTTTAACAAGAACACCGGGGAGCTGTTTTTT
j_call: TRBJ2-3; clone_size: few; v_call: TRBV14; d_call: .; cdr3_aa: CASSPRNQRDMGRDTQYF; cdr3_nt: TGTGCCAGCAGCCCAAGAAACCAGCGGGACATGGGTCGGGATACGCAGTATTTT
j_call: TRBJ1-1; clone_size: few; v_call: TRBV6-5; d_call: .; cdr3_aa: CASSYSTSGTEAFF; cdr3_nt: TGTGCCAGCAGTTACTCGACCAGCGGAACTGAAGCTTTCTTT
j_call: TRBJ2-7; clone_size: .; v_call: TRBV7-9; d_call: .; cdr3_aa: CASSLPPGTNSYEQYF; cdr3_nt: TGTGCCAGCAGCTTGCCCCCGGGAACGAATTCCTACGAGCAGTACTTC
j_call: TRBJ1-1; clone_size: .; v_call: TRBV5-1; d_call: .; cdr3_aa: CASSGPSIGTEAFF; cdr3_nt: TGCGCCAGCAGCGGCCCCAGTATTGGCACTGAAGCTTTCTTT
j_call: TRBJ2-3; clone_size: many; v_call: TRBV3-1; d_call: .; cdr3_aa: CASSDSHTDTQYF; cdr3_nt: TGTGCCAGCAGCGACAGTCACACAGATACGCAGTATTTT
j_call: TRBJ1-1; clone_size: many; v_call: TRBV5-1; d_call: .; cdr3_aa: CASRSRNTEAFF; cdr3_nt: TGCGCCAGCCGGAGCCGGAACACTGAAGCTTTCTTT
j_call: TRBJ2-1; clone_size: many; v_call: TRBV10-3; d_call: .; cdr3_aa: CAISEGGDEQFF; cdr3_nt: TGTGCCATCAGTGAGGGTGGCGATGAGCAGTTCTTC
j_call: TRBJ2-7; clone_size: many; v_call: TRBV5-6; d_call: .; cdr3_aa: CASSLYVYEQYF; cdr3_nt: TGTGCCAGCAGCTTGTACGTCTACGAGCAGTACTTC
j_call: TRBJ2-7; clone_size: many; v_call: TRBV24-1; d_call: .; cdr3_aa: CATSMGELHEQYF; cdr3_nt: TGTGCCACTAGTATGGGAGAACTCCACGAGCAGTACTTC
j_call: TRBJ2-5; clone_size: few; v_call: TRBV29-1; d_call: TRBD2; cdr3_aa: CSGRGGGETQYF; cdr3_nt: TGCAGCGGCCGGGGGGGGGGAGAGACCCAGTACTTC
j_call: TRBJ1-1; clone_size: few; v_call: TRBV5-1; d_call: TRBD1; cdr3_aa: CASSFKTGGPTEAFF; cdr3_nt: TGCGCCAGCAGCTTCAAAACAGGGGGGCCCACTGAAGCTTTCTTT
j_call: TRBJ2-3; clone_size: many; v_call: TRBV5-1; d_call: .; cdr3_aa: CASSFQGRDTQYF; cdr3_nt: TGCGCCAGCAGCTTTCAGGGTAGAGATACGCAGTATTTT
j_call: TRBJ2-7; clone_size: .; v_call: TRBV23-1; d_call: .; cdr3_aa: CASSQSAWTAAYEQYF; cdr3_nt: TGCGCCAGCAGTCAATCTGCGTGGACAGCGGCCTACGAGCAGTACTTC
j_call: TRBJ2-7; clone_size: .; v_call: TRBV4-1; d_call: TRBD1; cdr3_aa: CASSHQGQGVEQYF; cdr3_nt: TGCGCCAGCAGCCACCAAGGACAGGGGGTCGAGCAGTACTTC
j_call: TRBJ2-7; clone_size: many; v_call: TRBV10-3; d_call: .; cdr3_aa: CAISESFMSSGTLSYEQYF; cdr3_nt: TGTGCCATCAGTGAGTCGTTTATGAGTTCCGGGACATTGTCCTACGAGCAGTACTTC
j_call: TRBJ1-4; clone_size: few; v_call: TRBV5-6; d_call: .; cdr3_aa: CASSPGTTSALFF; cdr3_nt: TGTGCCAGCAGCCCGGGGACAACCTCCGCGCTGTTTTTT
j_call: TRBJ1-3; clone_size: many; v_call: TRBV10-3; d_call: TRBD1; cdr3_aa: CAISESGQGDSGNTIYF; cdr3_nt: TGTGCCATCAGTGAGTCCGGCCAGGGGGACTCTGGAAACACCATATATTTT
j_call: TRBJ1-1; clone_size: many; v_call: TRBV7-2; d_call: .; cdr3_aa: CASSLGVLTEAFF; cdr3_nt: TGTGCCAGCAGCTTAGGAGTACTCACTGAAGCTTTCTTT
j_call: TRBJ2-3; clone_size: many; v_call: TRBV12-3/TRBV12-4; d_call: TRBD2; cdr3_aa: CASSSSGSTDTQYF; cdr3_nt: TGTGCCAGCAGTTCTAGCGGGAGCACAGATACGCAGTATTTT
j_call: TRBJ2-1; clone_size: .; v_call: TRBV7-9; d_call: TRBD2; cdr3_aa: CASTWAGALNEQFF; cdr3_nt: TGTGCCAGCACCTGGGCGGGAGCTCTCAATGAGCAGTTCTTC
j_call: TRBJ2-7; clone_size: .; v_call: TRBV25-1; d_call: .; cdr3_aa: CASSENPVDIKGEQYF; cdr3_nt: TGTGCCAGCAGTGAGAACCCGGTTGACATCAAAGGAGAGCAGTACTTC
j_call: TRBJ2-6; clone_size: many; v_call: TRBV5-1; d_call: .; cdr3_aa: CASKGTSGSGANVLTF; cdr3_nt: TGCGCCAGCAAGGGGACATCTGGCTCTGGGGCCAACGTCCTGACTTTC
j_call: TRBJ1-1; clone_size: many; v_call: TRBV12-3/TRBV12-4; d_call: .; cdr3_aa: CASSPGPRTEAFF; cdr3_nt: TGTGCCAGCAGCCCCGGGCCAAGAACTGAAGCTTTCTTT
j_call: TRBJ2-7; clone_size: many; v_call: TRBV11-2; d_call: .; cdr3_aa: CASSLVAGRSYEQYF; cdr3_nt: TGTGCCAGCAGCTTAGTGGCGGGACGATCCTACGAGCAGTACTTC
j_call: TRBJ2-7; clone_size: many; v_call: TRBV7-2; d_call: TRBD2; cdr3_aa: CASSWTSGDSYEQYF; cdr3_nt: TGTGCCAGCAGCTGGACTAGCGGGGACTCCTACGAGCAGTACTTC
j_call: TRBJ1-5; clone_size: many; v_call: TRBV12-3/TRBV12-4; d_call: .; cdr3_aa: CASSLSGNPQHF; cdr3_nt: TGTGCCAGCAGTTTAAGCGGTAACCCCCAGCATTTT
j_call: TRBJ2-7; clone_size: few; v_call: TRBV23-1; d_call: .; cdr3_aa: CASSQSKGIGLHEQYF; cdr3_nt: TGCGCCAGCAGTCAATCGAAAGGGATTGGTCTGCACGAGCAGTACTTC
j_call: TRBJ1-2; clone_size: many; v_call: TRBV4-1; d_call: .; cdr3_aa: CASSGAGISYGYTF; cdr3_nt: TGCGCCAGCAGCGGAGCAGGGATTTCCTATGGCTACACCTTC
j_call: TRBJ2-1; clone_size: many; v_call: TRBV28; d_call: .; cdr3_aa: CASSFSVASYNEQFF; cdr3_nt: TGTGCCAGCAGTTTTTCCGTAGCGTCCTACAATGAGCAGTTCTTC
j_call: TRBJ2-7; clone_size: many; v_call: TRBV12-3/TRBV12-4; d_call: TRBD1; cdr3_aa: CASSYRGSYEQYF; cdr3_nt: TGTGCCAGCAGCTACAGGGGCTCCTACGAGCAGTACTTC
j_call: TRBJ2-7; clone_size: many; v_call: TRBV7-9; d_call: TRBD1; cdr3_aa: CASSLGGRGYEQYF; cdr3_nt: TGTGCCAGCAGCTTGGGTGGCAGGGGGTACGAGCAGTACTTC
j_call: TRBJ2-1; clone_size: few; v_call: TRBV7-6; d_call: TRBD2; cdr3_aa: CASSLEPPYSGRLLGDNEQFF; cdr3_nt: TGTGCTAGCAGCTTAGAGCCACCCTATAGCGGGAGGTTGCTAGGGGACAATGAGCAGTTCTTC
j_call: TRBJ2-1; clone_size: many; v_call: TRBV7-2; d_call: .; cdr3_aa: CASSLALGGAHNNEQFF; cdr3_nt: TGTGCCAGCAGCTTAGCGTTGGGCGGGGCCCATAACAATGAGCAGTTCTTC
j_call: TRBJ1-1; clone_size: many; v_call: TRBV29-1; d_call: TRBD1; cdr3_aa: CSVLGQGLNTEAFF; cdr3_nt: TGCAGCGTTCTTGGACAGGGACTGAACACTGAAGCTTTCTTT
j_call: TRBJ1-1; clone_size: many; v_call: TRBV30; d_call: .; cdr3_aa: CAWGGSTEAFF; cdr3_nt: TGTGCCTGGGGGGGCAGCACTGAAGCTTTCTTT
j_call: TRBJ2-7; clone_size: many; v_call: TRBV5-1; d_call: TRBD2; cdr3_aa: CASSWTLAGSEQYF; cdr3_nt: TGCGCCAGCAGCTGGACTCTAGCGGGAAGCGAGCAGTACTTC
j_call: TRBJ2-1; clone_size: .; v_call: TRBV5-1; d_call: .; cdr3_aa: CASRLGPGDNEQFF; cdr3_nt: TGCGCCAGCAGATTGGGACCCGGGGACAATGAGCAGTTCTTC
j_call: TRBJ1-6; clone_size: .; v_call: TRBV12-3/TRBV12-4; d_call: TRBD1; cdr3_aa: CASGSGTGGQFYNSPLHF; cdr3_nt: TGTGCCAGCGGATCCGGGACAGGGGGCCAATTTTATAATTCACCCCTCCACTTT
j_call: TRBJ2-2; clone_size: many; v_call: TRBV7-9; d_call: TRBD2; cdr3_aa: CAIRAGAGTGELFF; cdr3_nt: TGTGCCATCCGAGCGGGAGCTGGGACCGGGGAGCTGTTTTTT
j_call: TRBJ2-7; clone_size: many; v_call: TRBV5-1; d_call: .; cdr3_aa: CASSSPGGDYEQYF; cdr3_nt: TGCGCCAGCAGCTCCCCCGGGGGCGACTACGAGCAGTACTTC
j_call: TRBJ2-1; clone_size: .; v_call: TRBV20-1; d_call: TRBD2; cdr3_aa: CSPRTGTSTYVEQFF; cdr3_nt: TGCAGTCCGAGGACCGGGACTAGTACTTATGTTGAGCAGTTCTTC
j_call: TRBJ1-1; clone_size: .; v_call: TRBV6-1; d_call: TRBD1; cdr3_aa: CASSGISGGSNTEAFF; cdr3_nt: TGTGCCAGCAGTGGGATTTCAGGGGGCTCTAACACTGAAGCTTTCTTT
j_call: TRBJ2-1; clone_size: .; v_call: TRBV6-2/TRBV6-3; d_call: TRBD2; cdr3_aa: CASSGPEGLEARYRVRNEQFF; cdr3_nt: TGTGCCAGCAGCGGCCCGGAGGGACTAGAAGCCCGTTATAGGGTACGGAATGAGCAGTTCTTC
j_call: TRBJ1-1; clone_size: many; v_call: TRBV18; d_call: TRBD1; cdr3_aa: CASSPWTGASEAFF; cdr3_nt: TGTGCCAGCTCACCTTGGACAGGGGCGTCTGAAGCTTTCTTT
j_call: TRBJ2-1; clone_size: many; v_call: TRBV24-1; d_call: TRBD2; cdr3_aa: CATSPSGTNNEQFF; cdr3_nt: TGTGCCACCAGTCCATCGGGGACTAACAATGAGCAGTTCTTC
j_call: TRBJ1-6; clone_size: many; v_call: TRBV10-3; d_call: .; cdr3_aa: CAISDLSGYNSPLHF; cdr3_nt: TGTGCCATCAGTGACCTAAGTGGATATAATTCACCCCTCCACTTT
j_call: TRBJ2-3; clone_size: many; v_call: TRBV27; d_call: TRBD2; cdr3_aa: CASRRAGVGTDTQYF; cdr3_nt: TGTGCCAGCAGGAGAGCGGGAGTGGGGACAGATACGCAGTATTTT
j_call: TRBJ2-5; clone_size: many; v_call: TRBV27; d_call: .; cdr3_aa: CASSLLGHSETQYF; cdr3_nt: TGTGCCAGCAGTTTACTGGGTCACAGCGAGACCCAGTACTTC
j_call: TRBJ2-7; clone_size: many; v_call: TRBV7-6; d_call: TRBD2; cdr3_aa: CASSRGTRGYEQYF; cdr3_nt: TGTGCCAGCAGCCGGGGGACTAGGGGCTACGAGCAGTACTTC
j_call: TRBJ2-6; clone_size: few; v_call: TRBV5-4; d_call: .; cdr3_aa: CATQLGSSGANGLTF; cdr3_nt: TGTGCCACCCAACTAGGTTCTTCTGGGGCCAACGGCCTGACTTTC